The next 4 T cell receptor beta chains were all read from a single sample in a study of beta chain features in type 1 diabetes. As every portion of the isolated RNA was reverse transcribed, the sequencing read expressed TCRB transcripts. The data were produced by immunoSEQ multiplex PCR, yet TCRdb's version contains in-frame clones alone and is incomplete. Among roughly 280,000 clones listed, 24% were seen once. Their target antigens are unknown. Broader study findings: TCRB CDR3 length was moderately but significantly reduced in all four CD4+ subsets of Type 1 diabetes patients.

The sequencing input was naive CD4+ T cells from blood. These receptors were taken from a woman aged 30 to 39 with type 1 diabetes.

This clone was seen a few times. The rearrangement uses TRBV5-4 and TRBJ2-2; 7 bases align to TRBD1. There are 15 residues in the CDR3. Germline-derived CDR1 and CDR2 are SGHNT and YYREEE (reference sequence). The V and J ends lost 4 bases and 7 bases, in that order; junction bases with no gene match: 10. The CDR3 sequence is CASSLNVQGNGELFF. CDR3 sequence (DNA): TGTGCCAGCAGCCTAAATGTACAGGGGAACGGGGAGCTGTTTTTT. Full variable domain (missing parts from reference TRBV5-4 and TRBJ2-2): ETGVTQSPTHLIKTRGQQVTLRCSSQSGHNTVSWYQQALGQGPQFIFQYYREEENGRGNFPPRFSGLQFPNYSSELNVNALELDDSALYLCASSLNVQGNGELFFGEGSRLTVL.

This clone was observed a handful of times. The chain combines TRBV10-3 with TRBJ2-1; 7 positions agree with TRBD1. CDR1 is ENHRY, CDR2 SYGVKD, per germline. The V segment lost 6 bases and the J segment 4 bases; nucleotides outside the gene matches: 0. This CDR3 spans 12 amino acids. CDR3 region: CAIRGQYNEQFF. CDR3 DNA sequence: TGTGCCATCAGGGGACAGTACAATGAGCAGTTCTTC.

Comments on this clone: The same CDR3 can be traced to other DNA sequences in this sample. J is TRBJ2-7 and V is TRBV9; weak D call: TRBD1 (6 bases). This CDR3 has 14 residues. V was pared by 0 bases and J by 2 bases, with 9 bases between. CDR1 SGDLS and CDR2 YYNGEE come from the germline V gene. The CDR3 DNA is TGTGCCAGCAGCGTAGGGCAGGGGACCTACGAGCAGTACTTC. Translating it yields CASSVGQGTYEQYF.

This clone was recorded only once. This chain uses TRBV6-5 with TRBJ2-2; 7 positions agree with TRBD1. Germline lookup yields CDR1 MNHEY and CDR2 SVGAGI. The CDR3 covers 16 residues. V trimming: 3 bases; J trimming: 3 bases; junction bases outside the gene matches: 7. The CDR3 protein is CASSYEGALDTGELFF. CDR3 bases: TGTGCCAGCAGTTATGAGGGGGCGCTTGACACCGGGGAGCTGTTTTTT.